The subject of this entry is one T cell receptor (beta chain). Its antigen is currently unknown. This entry comes from a study of T-cell reconstitution after alpha-beta-depleted transplantation in children. The study, taken as a whole, reports: About two months after transplant, alpha-beta T cells reportedly came from several hundred expanded graft clones. Newly made T cells mostly supplied T-cell counts and diversity one year after transplant. Recipient T cells and thymic progenitors that survived gave rise to the high TCRbeta diversity observed at day 60 in some patients.

A library of TCRbeta sequences, prepared with unique molecular identifiers, was generated. TCRdb re-derived calls from the PCR reads in MiXCR, one entry per CDR3 protein. The table shows some 840,000 distinct CDR3 sequences, with 16% occurring only once. CDR1 and CDR2 (germline): MNHEY, SMNVEV (reference sequence). CDR3 length: 24 amino acids. V was pared by 2 bases and J by 2 bases, with 38 bases between. The source was PBMCs, mostly from graft donor cells, collected 360 days after TCRalphabeta/CD19-depleted stem cell transplant. The chain links TRBV27 to TRBJ2-3; perhaps TRBD2 as D (10 bases). The origin of this receptor is a male patient younger than 18 who had a stem cell transplant for acute lymphoblastic leukemia, so the T cells may come from the graft donor. CDR3 protein: CASSLRRGQGVLAGGPSLTDTQYF. CDR3 DNA: TGTGCCAGCAGTTTACGTCGGGGACAGGGAGTATTAGCGGGAGGTCCTTCTCTCACAGATACGCAGTATTTT.